These 27 T cell receptor beta chains share one sample of origin, sequenced in a study of Ad26.COV2.S vaccination and SARS-CoV-2 variants. Sequenced by immunoSEQ multiplex PCR; TCRdb stores in-frame clones only, minus some. The data contain around 320,000 clones, around four fifths of them singletons. Documented treatment: about 20 received Ad26.COV2.S at low or high dose, single or two shots; about 5 received placebo; per-sample allocation not given. Collection of samples fell on day 63 after the first vaccine or placebo injection. Sequenced here: peripheral blood, sampled in a trial of Ad26.COV2.S vaccine versus placebo. The receptors shown here come from a person between 18 and 60 years old who received the Ad26.COV2.S COVID-19 vaccine or a placebo.

The J gene is TRBJ2-1, the V gene TRBV7-2, with 16 bases lining up with TRBD2. The ends lost 6 bases at V and 8 bases at J; junction bases unmatched: 10. The V gene's germline CDR1 is SGHTA and CDR2 FQGNSA. The CDR3 is made up of 17 amino acids. CDR3 DNA: TGTGCCAGCAGACAAATGCCGGGACTAGCGGGGGGGCATGAGCAGTTCTTC. This sequence encodes CASRQMPGLAGGHEQFF.

The V call is TRBV7-8, the J call TRBJ1-1, with D unclear. Trimming removed 2 bases at V and 1 base at J, with 17 bases between. The CDR3 totals 17 residues. Germline lookup yields CDR1 SGHVS and CDR2 FQNEAQ. This CDR3 is CASSLWLGSLGNTEAFF. CDR3 bases: TGTGCCAGCAGCTTATGGCTTGGCTCCTTGGGGAACACTGAAGCTTTCTTT.

V is TRBV2 and J is TRBJ1-1, with TRBD1 as a possible D gene (6 bases). The CDR3 is 14 amino acids. V lost 5 bases to trimming and J lost 5 bases, with 15 bases between them. The germline V gene encodes CDR1 SNHLY and CDR2 FYNNEI. Here the CDR3 DNA reads TGTGCCAGCAGTACAGGGAGGGAGAATACTGAAGCTTTCTTT. Translating it yields CASSTGRENTEAFF.

J is TRBJ1-1 and V is TRBV6-6; D is perhaps TRBD1 (6 bases). Germline V gives CDR1 MNHNY, CDR2 SVGAGI (reference sequence). The CDR3 length is 15 residues. The V end was cut by 0 bases, the J end by 5 bases, with 13 bases between. CDR3 sequence reads: CASSYSRGAGTEAFF. The CDR3 DNA is TGTGCCAGCAGTTACTCGCGGGGGGCCGGGACTGAAGCTTTCTTT.

The genes are TRBV7-6 and TRBJ1-1, with 9 bases matching TRBD1. Germline assignment: CDR1 SGHVS and CDR2 FNYEAQ. The CDR3 totals 16 residues. Trimming at V came to 0 bases and at J to 0 bases, leaving 2 bases not matched to a gene. The CDR3 is CASSLAGQGLNTEAFF. CDR3 DNA sequence: TGTGCCAGCAGCTTAGCGGGACAGGGACTGAACACTGAAGCTTTCTTT.

The chain links TRBV4-1 to TRBJ1-4; 9 bases are a match to TRBD1. Germline trimming cut 5 bases from V and 7 bases from J; bases unmatched to any gene: 8. Germline CDR1 MGHRA, CDR2 YSYEKL. CDR3 size: 15 residues. This CDR3 is CASSDTGGWSEKLFF. The CDR3 region has the DNA TGCGCCAGCAGCGATACAGGGGGCTGGAGTGAAAAACTGTTTTTT.

This clone was seen more than once but under ten times. CDR3 DNA sequence: TGCGCCAGCAGCCTATGGGGGGCAACTAATGAAAAACTGTTTTTT. Translated, it gives CASSLWGATNEKLFF. The rearrangement joins TRBV5-1 to TRBJ1-4, with D maybe TRBD1 (5 bases). This CDR3 comprises 15 residues. V lost 4 bases and J lost 0, with 10 bases in between. The germline V gene has CDR1 SGHRS and CDR2 YFSETQ.

This CDR3 is CASSSGAGRTDTQYF. In DNA form, the CDR3 reads TGTGCCAGCAGCTCTGGAGCGGGGCGCACAGATACGCAGTATTTT. The chain carries TRBV7-9 and TRBJ2-3, with 7 bases lining up with TRBD2. Germline trimming cut 4 bases from V and 1 base from J; bases unmatched to any gene: 5. The germline V gene encodes CDR1 SEHNR and CDR2 FQNEAQ (reference sequence). The CDR3 sequence is 15 residues long.

The gene calls are TRBV9 and TRBJ1-1; no definite D call. The CDR3 has 15 residues. Germline V gives CDR1 SGDLS, CDR2 YYNGEE. Trimming cost V 0 bases and J 4 bases, with 13 bases left between them. The CDR3 is CASSVGGRPSTEAFF. CDR3 sequence (DNA): TGTGCCAGCAGCGTAGGCGGTAGGCCCTCCACTGAAGCTTTCTTT. Together with reference TRBV9 and TRBJ1-1, the CDR3 gives the full variable domain: DSGVTQTPKHLITATGQRVTLRCSPRSGDLSVYWYQQSLDQGLQFLIQYYNGEERAKGNILERFSAQQFPDLHSELNLSSLELGDSALYFCASSVGGRPSTEAFFGQGTRLTVV.

This chain uses TRBV2 with TRBJ1-5; D ambiguous. Germline-derived CDR1 and CDR2 are SNHLY and FYNNEI. V was trimmed by 9 bases and J by 1 base, leaving 13 bases between them. This CDR3 has 14 amino acids. In DNA form, the CDR3 reads TGTGCCAGTACGCGGGCTTGGAGCAATCAGCCCCAGCATTTT. Its protein product is CASTRAWSNQPQHF.

The chain carries TRBV11-3 and TRBJ2-1, with D unresolved. Trimming removed 2 bases at V and 8 bases at J, with 13 bases between. The germline gives CDR1 SGHNT, CDR2 YENEEA. The CDR3 has 14 amino acids. The CDR3 DNA is TGTGCCAGCAGCTTATTATTGGTAACCCATGAGCAGTTCTTC. Translating it yields CASSLLLVTHEQFF.

This clone is a singleton in its sample. The J gene is TRBJ1-2, the V gene TRBV28; TRBD1 aligns across 7 bases. The CDR3 has 13 amino acids. Germline trimming cut 4 bases from V and 10 bases from J; bases unmatched to any gene: 9. Germline V gene sequence: CDR1 MDHEN, CDR2 SYDVKM. CDR3 nucleotide sequence: TGTGCCAGCAGTTGGGGCAGGGGGAAGATCTACACCTTC. It specifies CASSWGRGKIYTF.

This clone occurred a few times. This chain connects TRBV3-1 (or the pseudogene TRBV3-2) to TRBJ1-5; no clear D gene. In germline, CDR1 is LGHDT, CDR2 YNNKEL (reference sequence). Trimming took off 1 base at V and 4 bases at J, with 11 bases between the two ends. The CDR3 totals 15 residues. DNA of the CDR3: TGTGCCAGCAGCCAAGCGCCTATGGGGAATCAGCCCCAGCATTTT. It translates to CASSQAPMGNQPQHF.

The chain carries TRBV21-1 and TRBJ1-4; the table names TRBD1, a call not compared with the DNA. TRBV21-1 is flagged as a pseudogene. The CDR3 runs to 19 residues. CDR3 sequence: CASSLLGDRGSVTNEKLFF. The CDR3 DNA reads as TGTGCCAGCAGCCTCCTGGGGGACAGGGGTTCGGTCACTAATGAAAAACTGTTTTTT.

The CDR3 DNA follows: TGCGCCAGCGGAAGCCGGGACAGGGGTGAGACCCAGTACTTC. This codes for CASGSRDRGETQYF. The V and J genes are TRBV5-1 and TRBJ2-5; 10 bases match TRBD1. The CDR3 has 14 residues. The ends lost 7 bases at V and 5 bases at J; junction bases unmatched: 8. Germline V gene lookup returns CDR1 SGHRS and CDR2 YFSETQ.

This chain uses TRBV12-3 or TRBV12-4 with TRBJ2-7; D unresolved. The V gene lost 6 bases and the J gene lost 2 bases, with 8 bases spanning the gap. The CDR3 consists of 12 residues. CDR3 region: CASRPDTYEQYF. In nucleotides, the CDR3 is TGTGCCAGCAGACCCGACACCTACGAGCAGTACTTC.

This clone was detected only once. The chain employs TRBV5-1 and TRBJ1-2, with D possibly being TRBD1 (6 bases). Germline V gives CDR1 SGHRS, CDR2 YFSETQ. There are 14 residues in the CDR3. The germline V and J ends were trimmed by 2 bases and 8 bases, with 16 bases remaining between them. Here the CDR3 DNA reads TGCGCCAGCAGCTTAGTACAGGGTTTGGGCGGCTACACCTTC. Translating it yields CASSLVQGLGGYTF. Together with reference TRBV5-1 and TRBJ1-2, the CDR3 gives the full variable domain: KAGVTQTPRYLIKTRGQQVTLSCSPISGHRSVSWYQQTPGQGLQFLFEYFSETQRNKGNFPGRFSGRQFSNSRSEMNVSTLELGDSALYLCASSLVQGLGGYTFGSGTRLTVV.

The rearrangement uses TRBV21-1 and TRBJ1-4; TRBD1 reflects the table's D call only, with no check against the DNA. TRBV21-1 is a listed pseudogene. The CDR3 runs to 14 residues. CDR3 sequence reads: CASSNRGRNEKLFF. In DNA form, the CDR3 reads TGTGCCAGCAGCAACAGGGGGCGGAATGAAAAACTGTTTTTT.

This chain links TRBV5-1 with TRBJ1-2; 7 positions agree with TRBD1. Germline loops: CDR1 SGHRS, CDR2 YFSETQ. With V trimmed by 0 bases and J by 7 bases, 3 bases remained unmatched. The CDR3 has 13 residues. CDR3 sequence: CASSLGQGGGYTF. For the CDR3, the DNA is TGCGCCAGCAGCTTGGGACAGGGAGGTGGCTACACCTTC.

In this sample, this clone turned up once. Here the CDR3 DNA reads TGTGCCACCGGGCGGGGGGGCCGAAACACAGATACGCAGTATTTT. It yields the protein CATGRGGRNTDTQYF. The chain has TRBV27 and TRBJ2-3; 9 nucleotides align to TRBD2. With V trimmed by 10 bases and J by 2 bases, 10 bases remained unmatched. The CDR3 sequence is 15 residues long. Germline-derived CDR1 and CDR2 are MNHEY and SMNVEV (reference sequence).

The chain joins TRBV12-5 to TRBJ2-3, with D unclear. Germline assignment: CDR1 LGHNT and CDR2 FRNRAP. CDR3 length: 11 amino acids. The V and J ends lost 4 bases and 5 bases respectively, with 4 bases between them. The CDR3 reads CASGSVDTQYF. Here the CDR3 DNA reads TGTGCTAGTGGTTCGGTAGATACGCAGTATTTT.

The gene calls are TRBV7-2 and TRBJ2-1, with D perhaps matching TRBD1 or TRBD2 (6 bases each). Trimming left V 5 bases short and J 7 bases short, with 21 bases between. The CDR3 has 16 amino acids. CDR1 is SGHTA, CDR2 FQGNSA, per germline. CDR3 in DNA: TGTGCCAGCAGCCCCGCGGTTAGCAGGGGAGGAAATGAGCAGTTCTTC. Its translation: CASSPAVSRGGNEQFF.

The chain uses TRBV27 and TRBJ2-5, with D perhaps TRBD1 or TRBD2 (5 bases each). The CDR3 loop spans 14 amino acids. Germline V gene data show CDR1 as MNHEY and CDR2 as SMNVEV (reference sequence). Trimming took off 6 bases at V and 7 bases at J, with 18 bases between the two ends. CDR3 coding DNA: TGTGCCAGCAGCCCCTCCGGGGCTCTGGGGACCCAGTACTTC. It is translated as CASSPSGALGTQYF.

This chain uses TRBV24-1 with TRBJ2-2; no firm D call. This CDR3 contains 14 residues. Germline lookup yields CDR1 KGHDR and CDR2 SFDVKD. V gave up 0 bases and J gave up 5 bases, with 6 bases separating them. CDR3 region: CATSDLRGTGELFF. The CDR3 region has the DNA TGTGCCACCAGTGATTTGCGCGGAACCGGGGAGCTGTTTTTT.

The J gene is TRBJ2-6, the V gene TRBV4-2, with TRBD1 matching over 12 bases. V lost 4 bases and J lost 4; bases outside the gene matches: 2. The CDR3 covers 16 residues. Germline loops: CDR1 LGHNA, CDR2 YNFKEQ. CDR3 sequence (DNA): TGTGCCAGCAGCCGGGACAGGGGGCAAGGGGCCAACGTCCTGACTTTC. Its protein product is CASSRDRGQGANVLTF.

The chain employs TRBV15 and TRBJ2-2, with TRBD2 as a possible D gene (6 bases). CDR3 length: 16 amino acids. Germline CDR1 LNHNV, CDR2 YYDKDF (reference sequence). V was pared by 8 bases and J by 0 bases, with 16 bases between. As DNA, the CDR3 is TGTGCCACCGCCCCGGGTCTAGCGTCGAACACCGGGGAGCTGTTTTTT. As protein: CATAPGLASNTGELFF.

V and J are TRBV4-2 and TRBJ2-1, with D possibly being TRBD1 (6 bases). V lost 0 bases and J 4 bases, leaving 13 bases between the germline ends. Germline assignment: CDR1 LGHNA and CDR2 YNFKEQ. The CDR3 runs to 16 residues. The CDR3 here is CASSQEGDRSYNEQFF. For the CDR3, the DNA is TGTGCCAGCAGCCAAGAGGGAGACAGGAGTTACAATGAGCAGTTCTTC.